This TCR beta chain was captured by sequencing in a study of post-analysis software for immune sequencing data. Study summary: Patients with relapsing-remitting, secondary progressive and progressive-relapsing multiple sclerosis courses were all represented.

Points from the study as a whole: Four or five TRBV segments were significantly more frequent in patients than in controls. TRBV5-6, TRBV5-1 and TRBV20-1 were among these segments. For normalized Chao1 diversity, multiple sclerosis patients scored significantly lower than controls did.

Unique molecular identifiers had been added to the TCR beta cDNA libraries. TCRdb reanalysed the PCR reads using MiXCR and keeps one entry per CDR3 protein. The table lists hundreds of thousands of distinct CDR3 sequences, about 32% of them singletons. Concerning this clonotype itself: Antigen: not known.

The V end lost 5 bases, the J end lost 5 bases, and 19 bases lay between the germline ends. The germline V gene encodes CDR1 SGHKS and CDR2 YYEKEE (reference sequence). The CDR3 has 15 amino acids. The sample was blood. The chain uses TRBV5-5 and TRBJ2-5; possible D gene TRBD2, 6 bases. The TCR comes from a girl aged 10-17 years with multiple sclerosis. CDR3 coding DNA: TGTGCCAGCAGAACGGGACGTCGGAGGGACGAGACCCAGTACTTC. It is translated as CASRTGRRRDETQYF.